The 32 T cell receptor beta chains below were found in one sample sequenced in a study of blood T cells in healthy people across ages. Next came a second PCR, run for about 6 to 11 cycles, which used a sample-barcoded 5' primer along with a J-beta primer mix. TCRdb passed the 5' RACE reads through MiXCR, listing each CDR3 protein once. Of about 1.4 million distinct CDR3 sequences listed, roughly 64% are singletons. The sample taken for sequencing was blood. These receptors originate from a man aged 18 to 29 in good health.

The J gene is TRBJ2-1, the V gene TRBV12-3 or TRBV12-4, with 8 positions matching TRBD2. V was clipped by 7 bases and J by 5 bases; unmatched bases: 7. The CDR3 is 14 amino acids. The CDR3: CASTSSGWDNEQFF. The CDR3 coding sequence is TGTGCCAGCACCTCTAGCGGGTGGGACAATGAGCAGTTCTTC.

This chain links TRBV5-1 with TRBJ2-7; TRBD1 agrees at 8 bases. The CDR3 has 14 amino acids. The trim removed 4 bases at V and 5 bases at J, leaving 8 bases unmatched. From germline, CDR1 is SGHRS and CDR2 YFSETQ. DNA of the CDR3: TGCGCCAGCAGCCGAGGACAGGGTTCGAACGAGCAGTACTTC. It yields the protein CASSRGQGSNEQYF.

This clonotype was counted only a few times. The rearrangement links TRBV6-5 to TRBJ2-1, with D possibly TRBD2 on 6 matching bases. The CDR3 consists of 14 residues. Germline V CDR1 and CDR2: MNHEY, SVGAGI. V was shortened by 6 bases and J by 2 bases, with 11 bases between the two germline ends. The CDR3 loop is CASSSGGAYNEQFF. The CDR3 DNA reads as TGTGCCAGCAGCTCTGGCGGGGCCTACAATGAGCAGTTCTTC.

This clonotype has just a few counts. The chain carries TRBV6-2 or TRBV6-3 and TRBJ1-4; D remains ambiguous. CDR3 length equals 17 residues. Germline V gene sequence: CDR1 MNHEY, CDR2 SVGEGT. Trimming left V 0 bases short and J 6 bases short, with 17 bases between. For the CDR3, the DNA is TGTGCCAGCAGTTACTCGAGGGAACACGGAACAGATGAAAAACTGTTTTTT. It translates to CASSYSREHGTDEKLFF.

The V gene is TRBV5-1, the J gene TRBJ2-1, with D perhaps matching TRBD2 (5 bases). Germline loops: CDR1 SGHRS, CDR2 YFSETQ. Trimming took 0 bases from V and 9 from J, leaving 22 bases between them. This CDR3 region has 17 residues. The CDR3 DNA reads TGCGCCAGCAGCTTGGAGGGATCTAGTGGGAGAGATGGTGAGCAGTTCTTC. Amino acid sequence: CASSLEGSSGRDGEQFF.

The chain combines TRBV5-1 with TRBJ2-5; the match to TRBD2 covers 9 bases. The better agreement between TRBJ2-7 and the DNA end casts doubt on the J call. The germline CDR1 and CDR2 sequences are SGHRS and YFSETQ. CDR3 length: 15 amino acids. CDR3 coding DNA: TGCGCCAGCAGCCCCGTAGCGGGAGAAGACTACGAGCAGTACTTC. This sequence encodes CASSPVAGEDYEQYF.

The chain has TRBV20-1 and TRBJ2-1; tentatively, D is TRBD2 (6 bases). The J call could be wrong; TRBJ2-7 is a better fit for the DNA end. This CDR3 is built from 14 residues. Germline CDR1 DFQATT, CDR2 SNEGSKA (reference sequence). The CDR3 coding sequence is TGCAGTGCTAGAGATAGGGACTTGACGAATGAGCAGTACTTC. Translated: CSARDRDLTNEQYF.

About this clonotype itself: The junction departs from the called germline gene at one end, perhaps through a read error. The rearrangement uses TRBV5-5 and TRBJ2-5; a weak D match, TRBD2 (5 bases). Germline CDR1 is SGHKS and CDR2 is YYEKEE (reference sequence). The CDR3 has 14 amino acids. The CDR3 region is CASRLVPGEESQYF. The CDR3 DNA reads TGTGCCAGCAGACTGGTGCCCGGGGAAGAGTCCCAGTACTTC.

A single count supports this clonotype. This chain joins TRBV6-5 and TRBJ2-1; D may correspond to TRBD1 or TRBD2 (5 bases each). CDR1 and CDR2 from the germline V gene are MNHEY and SVGAGI. The CDR3 loop spans 15 amino acids. V was shortened by 2 bases and J by 4 bases, with 12 bases between the two germline ends. CDR3 sequence: CASSYPGPGYNEQFF. CDR3 nucleotide sequence: TGTGCCAGCAGTTACCCGGGACCGGGATACAATGAGCAGTTCTTC.

This clonotype was counted between two and nine times. V gene TRBV7-9 combines with J gene TRBJ2-4; D may be TRBD1 (6 bases). Germline lookup yields CDR1 SEHNR and CDR2 FQNEAQ (reference sequence). Trimming left V 1 base short and J 8 bases short, with 6 bases between. The CDR3 sequence is 12 residues long. The CDR3 nucleotides read TGTGCCAGCAGCTTAGAGGGGGACATTCAGTACTTC. Translation gives CASSLEGDIQYF.

This clonotype was observed a handful of times. The V call is TRBV4-2, the J call TRBJ2-7; maybe TRBD1 (6 bases). The V end was cut by 2 bases, the J end by 0 bases, with 11 bases between. There are 15 residues in the CDR3. Germline V gene data show CDR1 as LGHNA and CDR2 as YNFKEQ. CDR3 sequence reads: CASSQNRVSSYEQYF. The CDR3 DNA follows: TGTGCCAGCAGCCAAAACAGGGTCAGCTCCTACGAGCAGTACTTC.

The chain employs TRBV20-1 and TRBJ1-5; D perhaps matches TRBD1 (5 bases). CDR1 and CDR2 from the germline V gene are DFQATT and SNEGSKA (reference sequence). V was clipped by 6 bases and J by 6 bases, with 21 bases between them. The CDR3 covers 15 residues. CDR3: CSASYDRGEGQPQHF. The CDR3 bases are TGCAGTGCCTCGTACGACCGGGGGGAGGGTCAGCCCCAGCATTTT.

On this clonotype itself: The junction does not match germline at one end; this may be a read error. The chain combines TRBV7-6 with TRBJ2-7, with a weak D call TRBD2 (6 bases). Germline lookup yields CDR1 SGHVS and CDR2 FNYEAQ. This CDR3 contains 13 residues. The CDR3 DNA is TGTGCTAGCAGCTTACAACCAGCGGGCGAGCAGTACTTC. It is translated as CASSLQPAGEQYF.

This chain links TRBV4-1 with TRBJ2-5, with D possibly called TRBD1 or TRBD2 (5 bases each). Germline V gene lookup returns CDR1 MGHRA and CDR2 YSYEKL. The CDR3 length is 15 residues. The V end was cut by 2 bases, the J end by 5 bases, with 15 bases between. CDR3 protein: CASSQYGAARETQYF. CDR3 coding DNA: TGCGCCAGCAGCCAATACGGGGCTGCTAGGGAGACCCAGTACTTC.

This clonotype was detected only a few times. V gene TRBV27 combines with J gene TRBJ1-2, with D tentatively TRBD1 (6 bases). The V gene's germline CDR1 is MNHEY and CDR2 SMNVEV (reference sequence). The CDR3 sequence is 15 residues long. V lost 4 bases to trimming and J lost 4 bases, with 16 bases between them. CDR3 coding DNA: TGTGCCAGCAGTTCAGACGGGACACCAGTCTATGGCTACACCTTC. Its protein is CASSSDGTPVYGYTF.

V gene TRBV2 combines with J gene TRBJ2-3; tentative D call: TRBD2 (5 bases). The CDR3 runs to 14 residues. V was trimmed by 6 bases and J by 3 bases, leaving 13 bases between them. Germline CDR1 reads SNHLY; CDR2 reads FYNNEI. DNA of the CDR3: TGTGCCAGCAGGAAGGAACGGGGAACAGATACGCAGTATTTT. Protein: CASRKERGTDTQYF.

This clonotype was seen a handful of times. The rearrangement uses TRBV20-1 and TRBJ1-1; perhaps TRBD1 as D (6 bases). Germline-derived CDR1 and CDR2 are DFQATT and SNEGSKA (reference sequence). The CDR3 has 15 amino acids. V was trimmed by 3 bases and J by 8 bases, leaving 22 bases between them. CDR3 sequence: CSASGLVPGVPEAFF. The DNA of the CDR3 is TGCAGTGCTAGCGGATTGGTCCCAGGGGTCCCCGAAGCTTTCTTT.

The DNA of the CDR3 is TGTGCCAGCAGTTTACAACCTCCGGGGAGGCAGGCGTCTCGACAAGAGACCCAGTACTTC. Its protein is CASSLQPPGRQASRQETQYF. V and J are TRBV25-1 and TRBJ2-5, with D possibly TRBD2 on 6 matching bases. V was shortened by 5 bases and J by 2 bases, with 30 bases between the two germline ends. CDR3 length: 20 residues. Germline V gene lookup returns CDR1 MGHDK and CDR2 SYGVNS.

V usage is TRBV20-1 and J usage is TRBJ1-5; D call uncertain. The CDR3 covers 16 residues. Germline V CDR1 and CDR2: DFQATT, SNEGSKA (reference sequence). The ends were cut back, 3 bases at V and 3 bases at J, with 18 bases in the middle. In DNA, the CDR3 is TGCAGTGCTAGCCCGATGTCAGGAAGACTCAATCAGCCCCAGCATTTT. Encoded protein: CSASPMSGRLNQPQHF.

This chain uses TRBV27 with TRBJ1-5; D is unresolved. The CDR3 consists of 14 residues. Deletions cut 5 bases from V and 3 bases from J, with 11 bases between. The germline V gene has CDR1 MNHEY and CDR2 SMNVEV (reference sequence). The DNA for the CDR3 is TGTGCCAGCAGTCTCAGTAAGGCCAATCAGCCCCAGCATTTT. Its protein is CASSLSKANQPQHF.

The CDR3 sequence: CATLIGNYGYTF. CDR3 in DNA: TGTGCCACCCTGATCGGGAACTATGGCTACACCTTC. The chain has TRBV6-5 and TRBJ1-2; no definite D call. V was shortened by 10 bases and J by 2 bases, with 11 bases between the two germline ends. This CDR3 spans 12 amino acids. Germline V gene data show CDR1 as MNHEY and CDR2 as SVGAGI.

This clonotype was detected only a few times. CDR3: CASSHGQGVKRGSPSTDTQYF. The CDR3 DNA is TGCGCCAGCAGCCACGGACAGGGGGTAAAGCGGGGGTCCCCTAGCACAGATACGCAGTATTTT. V is TRBV4-3 and J is TRBJ2-3; 10 positions agree with TRBD1. V lost 3 bases, J lost 0 bases, and 18 bases stayed unmatched. The CDR3 is made up of 21 amino acids. Germline V lookup: CDR1 LGHNA, CDR2 YSLEER.

The chain uses TRBV28 and TRBJ2-1, with D possibly matching TRBD1 (7 bases). With 2 bases removed from V and 6 bases from J, the gap between germline ends came to 11 bases. Germline CDR1 and CDR2: MDHEN and SYDVKM. The CDR3 has 14 amino acids. CDR3 amino acids: CASSLQGGGNEQFF. CDR3 in DNA: TGTGCCAGCAGTTTACAGGGGGGAGGCAATGAGCAGTTCTTC.

The chain has TRBV4-1 and TRBJ2-7; 8 bases are a match to TRBD2. The CDR3 totals 15 residues. V shed 2 bases, J shed 2 bases, and the junction held 5 bases outside the gene matches. The germline V gene has CDR1 MGHRA and CDR2 YSYEKL. The CDR3 sequence: CASSQLVGGAYEQYF. The CDR3 coding sequence is TGCGCCAGCAGCCAATTGGTCGGGGGGGCCTACGAGCAGTACTTC.

The chain links TRBV7-3 to TRBJ2-1, with 9 nucleotides matching TRBD1. With V trimmed by 2 bases and J by 13 bases, 12 bases remained unmatched. Germline V gene data show CDR1 as SGHTA and CDR2 as FQGTGA. CDR3 length equals 15 residues. Written as DNA, the CDR3 is TGTGCCAGCAGCTTATTGGGGGACAGGGCAGAGACCCAGTTCTTC. Translated: CASSLLGDRAETQFF.

This clonotype was seen only a few times. V usage is TRBV12-3 or TRBV12-4 and J usage is TRBJ2-5, with TRBD2 identical over 11 bases. There are 17 residues in the CDR3. V lost 5 bases and J lost 4; bases outside the gene matches: 12. CDR3 in DNA: TGTGCCAGCAGTCGCGATAGTACTAGCGGGAGTCGAGAGACCCAGTACTTC. This encodes CASSRDSTSGSRETQYF.

The rearrangement links TRBV6-1 to TRBJ1-1; D is perhaps TRBD1 (6 bases). The germline CDR1 and CDR2 sequences are MNHNS and SASEGT. V shed 5 bases and J shed 0 bases, with 13 bases lying between them. This CDR3 is 15 amino acids long. The CDR3 region is CASSQQGWVNTEAFF. The CDR3 DNA is TGTGCCAGCAGTCAACAGGGATGGGTGAACACTGAAGCTTTCTTT.

The chain recombines TRBV2 with TRBJ1-2, with 8 bases lining up with TRBD1. V gave up 9 bases and J gave up 10 bases; unmatched junction bases: 10. CDR1 is SNHLY and CDR2 is FYNNEI in the germline V gene. This CDR3 comprises 12 residues. The DNA for the CDR3 is TGTGCCAGTTTTAACCGGGGACAGGACTACACCTTC. As protein: CASFNRGQDYTF.

The chain carries TRBV11-2 and TRBJ2-7, with 7 bases identical to TRBD1. The germline V gene encodes CDR1 SGHAT and CDR2 FQNNGV. Trimming cost V 2 bases and J 4 bases; bases outside gene matches: 5. This CDR3 region has 14 residues. CDR3 in DNA: TGTGCCAGCAGCTTAACCACGACAGGGTACGAGCAGTACTTC. Translated, it gives CASSLTTTGYEQYF.

This sequence joins TRBV6-1 and TRBJ1-2, with a weak D call TRBD1 (5 bases). CDR1 and CDR2 (germline): MNHNS, SASEGT. V was trimmed by 4 bases and J by 3 bases, leaving 21 bases between them. The CDR3 length is 17 residues. The CDR3: CASSGWQGTSPDYGYTF. CDR3 bases: TGTGCCAGCAGTGGGTGGCAGGGCACCTCCCCGGACTATGGCTACACCTTC.

For this clonotype: A read error may account for a junction end that differs from germline. The chain uses TRBV25-1 and TRBJ2-5; the match to TRBD1 covers 7 bases. Germline V gives CDR1 MGHDK, CDR2 SYGVNS. The CDR3 consists of 16 residues. The DNA for the CDR3 is TGTGCCAGCAGTGACCAACAACGGACAGGACAAGAGGCCCAGTACTTC. Amino acid sequence: CASSDQQRTGQEAQYF.

This chain connects TRBV6-6 to TRBJ1-1; weak D call: TRBD1 (6 bases). With 2 bases removed from V and 7 bases from J, the gap between germline ends came to 8 bases. CDR1 and CDR2 from the germline V gene are MNHNY and SVGAGI (reference sequence). The CDR3 consists of 12 residues. CDR3 in DNA: TGTGCCAGCAGTTACGCAGGGGATGAAGCTTTCTTT. Translated, it gives CASSYAGDEAFF.